These 32 T cell receptor beta chains originate from one sample sequenced in a study of cytomegalovirus exposure and HLA in healthy donors. TCRdb's copy holds only in-frame clones and misses some; the assay was immunoSEQ multiplex PCR. The sample includes a few hundred thousand clones, less than 95% of them seen just once. The sample consisted of PBMCs. These receptors were taken from a woman aged 25-40 years in good health and CMV-seronegative.

V is TRBV9 and J is TRBJ2-2; D remains unclear. Looked up from germline, CDR1 is SGDLS and CDR2 is YYNGEE. Trimming left V 3 bases short and J 5 bases short, with 8 bases between. The CDR3 extends over 13 amino acids. CDR3 amino acids: CASSDRQTGELFF. CDR3 sequence (DNA): TGTGCCAGCAGCGACAGACAAACCGGGGAGCTGTTTTTT.

This clone occurred once. V is TRBV5-6 and J is TRBJ2-3, with 8 bases identical to TRBD1. The length of the CDR3 is 19 residues. Per germline, CDR1 SGHDT and CDR2 YYEEEE. V lost 5 bases to trimming and J lost 1 base; unmatched junction nucleotides: 18. This CDR3 reads CASRRRQGSAFVGTDTQYF. In DNA form, the CDR3 reads TGTGCCAGCAGGCGGAGACAGGGGTCGGCCTTCGTGGGCACAGATACGCAGTATTTT.

The chain combines TRBV28 with TRBJ2-7, with D maybe TRBD1 (5 bases). Trimming removed 1 base from V and 6 bases from J, with 13 bases in between. There are 14 residues in the CDR3. Looked up from germline, CDR1 is MDHEN and CDR2 is SYDVKM. As DNA, the CDR3 is TGTGCCAGCAGTTTATTCAGGGTGGGCCTCGAGCAGTACTTC. Translation gives CASSLFRVGLEQYF.

V usage is TRBV27 and J usage is TRBJ2-1; D call uncertain. CDR1 is MNHEY, CDR2 SMNVEV, per germline (reference sequence). Trimming stripped 6 bases from V and 14 bases from J, with 14 bases between. The CDR3 is 11 amino acids. The CDR3 loop is CASSSASGEFF. CDR3 in DNA: TGTGCCAGCAGCTCAGCTAGTGGTGAGTTCTTC.

The chain combines TRBV2 with TRBJ2-2; unclear D gene. Trimming stripped 8 bases from V and 3 bases from J, with 10 bases between. This CDR3 has 13 amino acids. Per germline, CDR1 SNHLY and CDR2 FYNNEI. CDR3 DNA sequence: TGTGCCAGCGTGGGTCTACACACCGGGGAGCTGTTTTTT. Its translation: CASVGLHTGELFF.

CDR3 sequence (DNA): TGTGCCACCAGCAGAGGCCTTTTCCGGGACAGCCGATTCTACGAGCAGTACTTC. This encodes CATSRGLFRDSRFYEQYF. The rearrangement uses TRBV15 and TRBJ2-7, with 7 bases aligning to TRBD1. This CDR3 is built from 18 residues. V was pared by 1 base and J by 3 bases, with 15 bases of the junction left unmatched. Per germline, CDR1 LNHNV and CDR2 YYDKDF (reference sequence).

The J gene is TRBJ1-5, the V gene TRBV6-1; 9 bases fit TRBD1. Germline V gene sequence: CDR1 MNHNS, CDR2 SASEGT. The junction had 7 bases not matched to a gene; V was cut back by 10 bases and J by 12 bases. This CDR3 contains 11 residues. The CDR3 spells CAISQGANQHF. The CDR3 DNA reads as TGTGCCATCTCACAGGGGGCTAACCAGCATTTT.

V usage is TRBV6-5 and J usage is TRBJ2-7, with D tentatively TRBD2 (5 bases). The CDR3 covers 12 residues. CDR1 is MNHEY, CDR2 SVGAGI, per germline. V was cut by 7 bases and J by 4 bases, with 11 bases left in between. The CDR3 reads CASTGGSYEQYF. CDR3 bases: TGTGCCAGCACCGGAGGATCATACGAGCAGTACTTC.

The chain carries TRBV2 and TRBJ2-5, with TRBD1 identical over 7 bases. Germline V lookup: CDR1 SNHLY, CDR2 FYNNEI. Trimming removed 8 bases from V and 3 bases from J; junction bases left unmatched: 6. The CDR3 contains 13 residues. CDR3 in DNA: TGTGCCAGCTTGGGACAGCCTGAAGAGACCCAGTACTTC. This gives the protein CASLGQPEETQYF.

The chain recombines TRBV7-7 with TRBJ2-5, with a tentative D call TRBD2 (6 bases). V dropped 1 base and J dropped 1 base, with 13 bases sitting between them. Per germline, CDR1 SSHAT and CDR2 FNYEAQ (reference sequence). The CDR3 contains 16 residues. This CDR3 is CASSLVFAGIQETQYF. DNA of the CDR3: TGTGCCAGCAGCTTAGTCTTTGCGGGGATCCAAGAGACCCAGTACTTC. The whole variable domain, remainder taken from reference TRBV7-7 and TRBJ2-5, is GAGVSQSPRYKVTKRGQDVTLRCDPISSHATLYWYQQALGQGPEFLTYFNYEAQPDKSGLPSDRFSAERPEGSISTLTIQRTEQRDSAMYRCASSLVFAGIQETQYFGPGTRLLVL.

This clone was seen a single time. One end of the junction varies from germline; a read error may be responsible. V gene TRBV18 combines with J gene TRBJ2-3; 8 bases line up with TRBD2. CDR3 length: 12 residues. From germline, CDR1 is KGHSH and CDR2 LQKENI. The CDR3 DNA is TGTGCCAGCTCACCTCCGGGACTAGAGATGGATTTT. Translated: CASSPPGLEMDF.

This clone came up once. V usage is TRBV7-2 and J usage is TRBJ2-3; D uncertain. There are 13 residues in the CDR3. Germline assignment: CDR1 SGHTA and CDR2 FQGNSA. Trimming removed 4 bases at V and 1 base at J, with 6 bases between. The DNA for the CDR3 is TGTGCCAGCAGCTATCAAGGCACAGATACGCAGTATTTT. Translated: CASSYQGTDTQYF.

The V call is TRBV7-9, the J call TRBJ2-7, with D possibly being TRBD1 (6 bases). CDR3 length equals 14 residues. Trimming took 1 base from V and 5 from J, leaving 12 bases between them. Germline CDR1 is SEHNR and CDR2 is FQNEAQ (reference sequence). In DNA form, the CDR3 reads TGTGCCAGCAGCTTAGGTCAGGGGAGCGACGAGCAGTACTTC. It translates to CASSLGQGSDEQYF.

This chain joins TRBV5-6 and TRBJ1-5; D may be TRBD1 (6 bases). The CDR3 sequence is 14 residues long. Germline V CDR1 and CDR2: SGHDT, YYEEEE. With 5 bases removed from V and 3 bases from J, the gap between germline ends came to 12 bases. The CDR3 nucleotides read TGTGCCAGCAGGCTGACAGGCGCCAATCAGCCCCAGCATTTT. It translates to CASRLTGANQPQHF.

CDR3: CASSPRLHQGETQYF. As DNA, the CDR3 is TGTGCCAGCAGCCCCCGACTACACCAAGGGGAGACCCAGTACTTC. J is TRBJ2-5 and V is TRBV11-3, with D tentatively TRBD2 (5 bases). V dropped 5 bases and J dropped 5 bases, with 18 bases sitting between them. The CDR3 has 15 amino acids. Germline V gives CDR1 SGHNT, CDR2 YENEEA.

The chain carries TRBV11-2 and TRBJ2-7; D is undetermined. Trimming took 7 bases from V and 2 from J, leaving 18 bases between them. Germline V gives CDR1 SGHAT, CDR2 FQNNGV. This CDR3 is 15 amino acids long. Written as DNA, the CDR3 is TGTGCCAGCACCCTTCGGAGCACGGGCACCTACGAGCAGTACTTC. It yields the protein CASTLRSTGTYEQYF.

This chain joins TRBV5-4 and TRBJ2-5, with 11 bases fitting TRBD1. CDR3 length: 15 amino acids. J was trimmed by 2 bases and V by 3 bases; bases with no gene match: 3. The germline gives CDR1 SGHNT, CDR2 YYREEE (reference sequence). CDR3 in amino acids: CASSSGTGGQETQYF. CDR3 DNA sequence: TGTGCCAGCAGCTCCGGGACAGGGGGGCAAGAGACCCAGTACTTC.

The rearrangement links TRBV5-1 to TRBJ2-1; perhaps TRBD2 as D (5 bases). The germline V gene encodes CDR1 SGHRS and CDR2 YFSETQ. This CDR3 is 15 amino acids long. V gave up 4 bases and J gave up 0 bases, with 11 bases separating them. CDR3 sequence (DNA): TGCGCCAGCAGCCTGTCGGGGAACTCCTACAATGAGCAGTTCTTC. This gives the protein CASSLSGNSYNEQFF.

This clone was detected only once. CDR3 protein: CASSSLGVGIADTQYF. As DNA, the CDR3 is TGTGCCAGCAGTTCCCTGGGGGTGGGGATCGCAGATACGCAGTATTTT. V and J are TRBV28 and TRBJ2-3; either TRBD1 or TRBD2 may fit D (5 bases each). Per the germline V gene, CDR1 is MDHEN and CDR2 is SYDVKM. The CDR3 totals 16 residues. V was cut by 4 bases and J by 4 bases, with 18 bases left in between.

V usage is TRBV28 and J usage is TRBJ2-1; TRBD2 aligns across 9 bases. The germline CDR1 and CDR2 sequences are MDHEN and SYDVKM. The ends lost 6 bases at V and 4 bases at J; junction bases unmatched: 7. CDR3 length: 15 residues. The CDR3 DNA reads TGTGCCAGCAGCCCTTCTAGCGGGGTATACAATGAGCAGTTCTTC. Residues: CASSPSSGVYNEQFF.

This sequence joins TRBV5-4 and TRBJ2-7, with TRBD2 matching 7 bases. The CDR3 runs 14 residues. CDR1 SGHNT and CDR2 YYREEE come from the germline V gene (reference sequence). The J segment lost 6 bases and the V segment lost 4 bases, leaving 10 bases of the junction unmatched. This chain's CDR3 is CASSLWGGSREQYF. The CDR3 DNA follows: TGTGCCAGCAGCCTGTGGGGCGGGAGTCGCGAGCAGTACTTC.

The chain combines TRBV12-5 with TRBJ1-4; D uncertain. The CDR3 has 13 residues. The V gene lost 7 bases and the J gene lost 7 bases, with 13 bases spanning the gap. In germline, CDR1 is LGHNT, CDR2 FRNRAP. CDR3 in DNA: TGTGCTAGTGCGCGAGGCTACTTTGAAAAACTGTTTTTT. Protein: CASARGYFEKLFF.

This chain joins TRBV11-2 and TRBJ2-7; D may match TRBD1 or TRBD2 (6 bases each). V gave up 0 bases and J gave up 7 bases, with 19 bases separating them. CDR1 and CDR2 from the germline V gene are SGHAT and FQNNGV. The CDR3 sequence is 16 residues long. The CDR3 spells CASSLDEGGLSGEQYF. CDR3 sequence (DNA): TGTGCCAGCAGCTTAGATGAGGGGGGTCTGTCGGGAGAGCAGTACTTC.

The J gene is TRBJ2-7, the V gene TRBV7-9; TRBD2 might be the D (6 bases). This CDR3 spans 15 amino acids. Germline lookup yields CDR1 SEHNR and CDR2 FQNEAQ (reference sequence). The V end lost 1 base, the J end lost 2 bases, and 12 bases lay between the germline ends. The CDR3 reads CASSLVEGPTYEQYF. For the CDR3, the DNA is TGTGCCAGCAGCTTAGTGGAGGGGCCCACCTACGAGCAGTACTTC.

The chain recombines TRBV27 with TRBJ1-5; TRBD1 agrees at 9 bases. The CDR3 covers 15 residues. Per germline, CDR1 MNHEY and CDR2 SMNVEV (reference sequence). V was pared by 8 bases and J by 3 bases, with 8 bases of the junction left unmatched. CDR3 sequence reads: CASGPGQGSNQPQHF. The CDR3, as DNA: TGTGCCAGCGGCCCTGGACAGGGGTCCAATCAGCCCCAGCATTTT.

The J gene is TRBJ1-2, the V gene TRBV5-6; D is unresolved. The CDR3 has 14 residues. V was pared by 2 bases and J by 4 bases, with 12 bases between. CDR1 and CDR2 from the germline V gene are SGHDT and YYEEEE. CDR3 protein: CASSFQEYRYGYTF. The CDR3, as DNA: TGTGCCAGCAGCTTCCAGGAATACCGCTATGGCTACACCTTC.

The chain recombines TRBV19 with TRBJ2-5; D is possibly TRBD1 (6 bases). Trimming pared 9 bases from V and 1 base from J, leaving 21 bases between. The CDR3 spans 16 residues. Germline CDR1 is LNHDA and CDR2 is SQIVND (reference sequence). CDR3 in amino acids: CASKPTGSYRQETQYF. CDR3 coding DNA: TGTGCCAGCAAGCCTACAGGGTCTTACCGCCAAGAGACCCAGTACTTC.

The chain joins TRBV6-1 to TRBJ2-5; D is possibly TRBD2 (6 bases). The CDR3 covers 13 residues. V was cut by 7 bases and J by 4 bases, with 13 bases left in between. CDR1 is MNHNS and CDR2 is SASEGT in the germline V gene. The CDR3 is CASKPGLGETQYF. CDR3 nucleotides: TGTGCCAGCAAACCGGGACTCGGAGAGACCCAGTACTTC.

The rearrangement links TRBV7-3 to TRBJ2-5; 8 bases agree with TRBD1. Per germline, CDR1 SGHTA and CDR2 FQGTGA. The CDR3 runs 16 residues. V gave up 0 bases and J gave up 4 bases; unmatched junction bases: 7. The CDR3 nucleotides are TGTGCCAGCAGCTTAACTCGGACAGGGTCTGGAGAGACCCAGTACTTC. Its translation: CASSLTRTGSGETQYF.

This chain joins TRBV7-9 and TRBJ2-3; D not certain. Germline values: CDR1 SEHNR, CDR2 FQNEAQ (reference sequence). V lost 8 bases, J lost 1 base, and 13 bases lay in between. The CDR3 is 14 amino acids. The chain's CDR3 is CASFDTWGTDTQYF. Here the CDR3 DNA reads TGTGCCAGCTTCGATACTTGGGGCACAGATACGCAGTATTTT.

The DNA of the CDR3 is TGCAGCGTTGAGAGGGGCAACAATGAGCAGTTCTTC. Its protein product is CSVERGNNEQFF. The chain carries TRBV29-1 and TRBJ2-1, with D possibly being TRBD1 or TRBD2 (5 bases each). CDR3 length: 12 residues. With 3 bases removed from V and 5 bases from J, the gap between germline ends came to 8 bases. Germline CDR1 is SQVTM and CDR2 is ANQGSEA.

The V and J genes are TRBV9 and TRBJ2-7; 8 bases are a match to TRBD1. With 0 bases clipped from V and 3 bases from J, the junction kept 5 bases outside the gene matches. CDR1 and CDR2 (germline): SGDLS, YYNGEE. The CDR3 totals 15 residues. CDR3 residues: CASSVGQGFDYEQYF. In DNA, the CDR3 is TGTGCCAGCAGCGTAGGACAGGGGTTTGACTACGAGCAGTACTTC.